Each of the 23 T cell receptor beta chains below was sequenced from the same sample in a study of OX40 agonist ivuxolimab in advanced cancers. The table came from immunoSEQ multiplex PCR; TCRdb's copy has only in-frame clones and leaves some out. The repertoire holds about 51,000 clones, with around nine tenths as singletons. The specimen was CD4+ or CD8+ T cells sorted from blood, collected in a trial of the OX40 agonist ivuxolimab. The receptors stem from an adult with an advanced solid tumor such as melanoma, head and neck, liver or kidney cancer.

The V and J genes are TRBV18 and TRBJ1-2, with a weak D call TRBD1 (5 bases). This CDR3 is built from 13 residues. Trimming cost V 3 bases and J 8 bases, with 13 bases left between them. Germline V CDR1 and CDR2: KGHSH, LQKENI. The CDR3 protein is CASSPDGGTGYTF. The DNA for the CDR3 is TGTGCCAGCTCACCGGATGGGGGGACGGGCTACACCTTC.

The chain combines TRBV5-8 with TRBJ2-3, with TRBD1 matching 8 bases. The germline CDR1 and CDR2 sequences are SGHTS and YDEGEE. This CDR3 has 16 residues. Trimming at V came to 3 bases and at J to 2 bases, leaving 8 bases not matched to a gene. Here the CDR3 reads CASSSPRGRDTDTQYF. CDR3 in DNA: TGTGCCAGCAGCTCTCCCAGGGGGCGCGACACAGATACGCAGTATTTT.

The rearrangement joins TRBV10-1 to TRBJ1-1; possible D gene TRBD1, 5 bases. V was pared by 0 bases and J by 8 bases, with 10 bases between. CDR3 length: 13 amino acids. Germline V gene lookup returns CDR1 WNHNN and CDR2 SYGVQD (reference sequence). In DNA form, the CDR3 reads TGCGCCAGCAGTGAGTCGAATCGGGGGGAAGCTTTCTTT. Protein sequence: CASSESNRGEAFF.

The chain joins TRBV29-1 to TRBJ2-5; D possibly corresponds to TRBD2 (5 bases). V lost 8 bases and J 4 bases, leaving 14 bases between the germline ends. Germline CDR1 and CDR2: SQVTM and ANQGSEA. This CDR3 has 12 amino acids. The CDR3 region has the DNA TGCAGCCCTGAGCGGTACGGAGAGACCCAGTACTTC. It is translated as CSPERYGETQYF. The full variable domain, rest sourced from reference TRBV29-1 and TRBJ2-5, is SAVISQKPSRDICQRGTSLTIQCQVDSQVTMMFWYRQQPGQSLTLIATANQGSEATYESGFVIDKFPISRPNLTFSTLTVSNMSPEDSSIYLCSPERYGETQYFGPGTRLLVL.

The chain is built from TRBV7-4 and TRBJ2-6; D not resolved. This CDR3 comprises 18 residues. With 5 bases removed from V and 5 bases from J, the gap between germline ends came to 22 bases. Germline V lookup: CDR1 SGHVT, CDR2 SQSDAQ. The CDR3: CASSHASSSQSRANVLTF. As DNA, the CDR3 is TGTGCCAGCAGCCACGCAAGCAGCTCACAAAGTCGGGCCAACGTCCTGACTTTC.

This clone was seen only once. This chain connects TRBV7-2 to TRBJ1-3, with unresolved D. Germline V gene sequence: CDR1 SGHTA, CDR2 FQGNSA. The CDR3 extends over 15 amino acids. Trimming pared 2 bases from V and 10 bases from J, leaving 18 bases between. As DNA, the CDR3 is TGTGCCAGCAGCTTATCCCGCGGCCTGGTGGGTACCATATATTTT. Protein: CASSLSRGLVGTIYF.

The chain carries TRBV7-9 and TRBJ2-4; D gene ambiguous. The CDR3 covers 11 residues. The V gene lost 5 bases and the J gene lost 5 bases, with 4 bases spanning the gap. CDR1 is SEHNR and CDR2 is FQNEAQ in the germline V gene (reference sequence). The CDR3 loop is CASSPQNIQYF. The CDR3 region has the DNA TGTGCCAGCAGCCCCCAAAACATTCAGTACTTC.

The gene calls are TRBV28 and TRBJ1-3, with D possibly TRBD1 on 5 matching bases. The CDR3 totals 16 residues. Deletions cut 1 base from V and 0 bases from J, with 10 bases between. Per germline, CDR1 MDHEN and CDR2 SYDVKM. CDR3 in amino acids: CASSLSGTHSGNTIYF. CDR3 nucleotide sequence: TGTGCCAGCAGTTTATCCGGGACCCACTCTGGAAACACCATATATTTT.

The V and J genes are TRBV30 and TRBJ2-7, with 7 bases matching TRBD1. V lost 3 bases and J lost 2; bases outside the gene matches: 4. Germline CDR1 and CDR2: GTSNPN and SVGIG (reference sequence). This CDR3 contains 13 residues. The CDR3 here is CAWRRDRPYEQYF. In DNA form, the CDR3 reads TGTGCCTGGAGACGGGACAGACCCTACGAGCAGTACTTC.

The CDR3 loop is CAISESLSTRLFRGGTDTQYF. The CDR3 nucleotides read TGTGCCATCAGTGAGTCTCTTTCTACCCGCCTCTTCCGCGGGGGCACAGATACGCAGTATTTT. The chain joins TRBV10-3 to TRBJ2-3, with D perhaps TRBD2 (6 bases). V was cut by 0 bases and J by 1 base, with 26 bases left in between. This CDR3 has 21 residues. The V gene's germline CDR1 is ENHRY and CDR2 SYGVKD.

The chain employs TRBV29-1 and TRBJ2-1; perhaps TRBD2 as D (6 bases). V lost 2 bases and J 0 bases, leaving 8 bases between the germline ends. The length of the CDR3 is 14 residues. Looked up from germline, CDR1 is SQVTM and CDR2 is ANQGSEA. The CDR3 region has the DNA TGCAGCGTTGAAAGGGAGGACTCCTACAATGAGCAGTTCTTC. Amino acid sequence: CSVEREDSYNEQFF.

The V gene is TRBV10-2, the J gene TRBJ2-2; the D is unclear. The ends were cut back, 0 bases at V and 6 bases at J, with 14 bases in the middle. The CDR3 length is 16 residues. Germline CDR1 WSHSY, CDR2 SAAADI. CDR3 residues: CASSESIGLVAGELFF. CDR3 bases: TGCGCCAGCAGTGAGTCGATAGGGCTGGTCGCCGGGGAGCTGTTTTTT.

The chain carries TRBV6-1 and TRBJ1-5, with 8 bases that match TRBD1. V lost 4 bases and J lost 6; bases outside the gene matches: 8. Looked up from germline, CDR1 is MNHNS and CDR2 is SASEGT. The CDR3 has 15 residues. This CDR3 is CASSADGQGFQPQHF. Here the CDR3 DNA reads TGTGCCAGCAGTGCCGACGGACAGGGTTTTCAGCCCCAGCATTTT.

This chain links TRBV21-1 with TRBJ1-5; TRBD1 is taken as the D call from the table, unchecked against the DNA. TRBV21-1 is classified as a pseudogene. CDR3 size: 16 residues. The DNA for the CDR3 is TGTGCCAGCAGCAAAGCGCTTGCGACAGCTAATCAGCCCCAGCATTTT. Translating it yields CASSKALATANQPQHF.

The J gene is TRBJ2-3, the V gene TRBV10-3, with unresolved D. Per germline, CDR1 ENHRY and CDR2 SYGVKD. The CDR3 has 12 residues. Trimming pared 11 bases from V and 4 bases from J, leaving 13 bases between. The CDR3 loop reads CASRRGADTQYF. The CDR3 DNA sequence: TGTGCCTCCCGTCGTGGGGCAGATACGCAGTATTTT.

The chain employs TRBV5-1 and TRBJ1-4, with D uncertain. Germline-derived CDR1 and CDR2 are SGHRS and YFSETQ. Trimming removed 0 bases at V and 6 bases at J, with 6 bases between. This CDR3 comprises 13 residues. The DNA of the CDR3 is TGCGCCAGCAGCTTGGCCCCAGATGAAAAACTGTTTTTT. This encodes CASSLAPDEKLFF.

The chain couples TRBV7-8 to TRBJ1-2, with 11 bases that match TRBD1. CDR3 size: 16 residues. Germline-derived CDR1 and CDR2 are SGHVS and FQNEAQ. V trimming: 3 bases; J trimming: 7 bases; junction bases outside the gene matches: 10. The DNA of the CDR3 is TGTGCCAGCAGCTTTTCGTTGGGGACAGGGGGACTTGGCTACACCTTC. Translating gives CASSFSLGTGGLGYTF.

CDR3 nucleotides: TGTGCCAGCAGCTTAAGGGTCTTCGGGGCGGGCTATGGCTACACCTTC. This translates into CASSLRVFGAGYGYTF. This sequence joins TRBV7-9 and TRBJ1-2; TRBD1 might be the D (5 bases). The V end was cut by 2 bases, the J end by 4 bases, with 17 bases between. The CDR3 is 16 amino acids. Germline V gene data show CDR1 as SEHNR and CDR2 as FQNEAQ (reference sequence).

The count of this clone is one. The chain uses TRBV7-3 and TRBJ1-2, with a possible D match to TRBD1 (5 bases). The CDR3 contains 14 residues. The germline V gene has CDR1 SGHTA and CDR2 FQGTGA. The V end was cut by 1 base, the J end by 6 bases, with 12 bases between. CDR3 in amino acids: CASSLNSGVDGYTF. The CDR3 DNA is TGTGCCAGCAGCTTAAACTCGGGGGTAGATGGCTACACCTTC. The full variable domain, its missing parts supplied by reference TRBV7-3 and TRBJ1-2, is GAGVSQTPSNKVTEKGKYVELRCDPISGHTALYWYRQSLGQGPEFLIYFQGTGAADDSGLPNDRFFAVRPEGSVSTLKIQRTERGDSAVYLCASSLNSGVDGYTFGSGTRLTVV.

The chain carries TRBV7-9 and TRBJ2-3; no firm D call. V lost 4 bases and J lost 7, with 12 bases in between. The CDR3 sequence is 13 residues long. CDR1 SEHNR and CDR2 FQNEAQ come from the germline V gene (reference sequence). The CDR3 reads CASSSPPGYTQYF. CDR3 sequence (DNA): TGTGCCAGCAGCTCCCCCCCGGGCTATACGCAGTATTTT.

This sequence joins TRBV28 and TRBJ2-7; TRBD2 might be the D (5 bases). Germline loops: CDR1 MDHEN, CDR2 SYDVKM. Trimming removed 6 bases at V and 5 bases at J, with 20 bases between. This CDR3 has 15 residues. For the CDR3, the DNA is TGTGCCAGCAGGGGTTGGGCGGGCACAAGAAACGAGCAGTACTTC. It codes for CASRGWAGTRNEQYF. The whole variable domain, remainder taken from reference TRBV28 and TRBJ2-7, is DVKVTQSSRYLVKRTGEKVFLECVQDMDHENMFWYRQDPGLGLRLIYFSYDVKMKEKGDIPEGYSVSREKKERFSLILESASTNQTSMYLCASRGWAGTRNEQYFGPGTRLTVT.

This chain links TRBV7-2 with TRBJ2-1; 7 bases fit TRBD2. The length of the CDR3 is 16 residues. V shed 5 bases and J 4 bases; nucleotides not matched to a gene: 11. In germline, CDR1 is SGHTA, CDR2 FQGNSA. CDR3 protein: CASSRSAGALYNEQFF. DNA for the CDR3: TGTGCCAGCAGCCGATCGGCGGGAGCCCTTTACAATGAGCAGTTCTTC.

This clone was counted between two and nine times. This sequence joins TRBV19 and TRBJ2-7; 7 bases agree with TRBD2. Germline values: CDR1 LNHDA, CDR2 SQIVND (reference sequence). V shed 3 bases, J shed 7 bases, and the junction held 6 bases outside the gene matches. The CDR3 sequence is 13 residues long. CDR3 sequence (DNA): TGTGCCAGTAGTATGCGGGGGACCCGGGAGCAGTACTTC. Translating gives CASSMRGTREQYF.